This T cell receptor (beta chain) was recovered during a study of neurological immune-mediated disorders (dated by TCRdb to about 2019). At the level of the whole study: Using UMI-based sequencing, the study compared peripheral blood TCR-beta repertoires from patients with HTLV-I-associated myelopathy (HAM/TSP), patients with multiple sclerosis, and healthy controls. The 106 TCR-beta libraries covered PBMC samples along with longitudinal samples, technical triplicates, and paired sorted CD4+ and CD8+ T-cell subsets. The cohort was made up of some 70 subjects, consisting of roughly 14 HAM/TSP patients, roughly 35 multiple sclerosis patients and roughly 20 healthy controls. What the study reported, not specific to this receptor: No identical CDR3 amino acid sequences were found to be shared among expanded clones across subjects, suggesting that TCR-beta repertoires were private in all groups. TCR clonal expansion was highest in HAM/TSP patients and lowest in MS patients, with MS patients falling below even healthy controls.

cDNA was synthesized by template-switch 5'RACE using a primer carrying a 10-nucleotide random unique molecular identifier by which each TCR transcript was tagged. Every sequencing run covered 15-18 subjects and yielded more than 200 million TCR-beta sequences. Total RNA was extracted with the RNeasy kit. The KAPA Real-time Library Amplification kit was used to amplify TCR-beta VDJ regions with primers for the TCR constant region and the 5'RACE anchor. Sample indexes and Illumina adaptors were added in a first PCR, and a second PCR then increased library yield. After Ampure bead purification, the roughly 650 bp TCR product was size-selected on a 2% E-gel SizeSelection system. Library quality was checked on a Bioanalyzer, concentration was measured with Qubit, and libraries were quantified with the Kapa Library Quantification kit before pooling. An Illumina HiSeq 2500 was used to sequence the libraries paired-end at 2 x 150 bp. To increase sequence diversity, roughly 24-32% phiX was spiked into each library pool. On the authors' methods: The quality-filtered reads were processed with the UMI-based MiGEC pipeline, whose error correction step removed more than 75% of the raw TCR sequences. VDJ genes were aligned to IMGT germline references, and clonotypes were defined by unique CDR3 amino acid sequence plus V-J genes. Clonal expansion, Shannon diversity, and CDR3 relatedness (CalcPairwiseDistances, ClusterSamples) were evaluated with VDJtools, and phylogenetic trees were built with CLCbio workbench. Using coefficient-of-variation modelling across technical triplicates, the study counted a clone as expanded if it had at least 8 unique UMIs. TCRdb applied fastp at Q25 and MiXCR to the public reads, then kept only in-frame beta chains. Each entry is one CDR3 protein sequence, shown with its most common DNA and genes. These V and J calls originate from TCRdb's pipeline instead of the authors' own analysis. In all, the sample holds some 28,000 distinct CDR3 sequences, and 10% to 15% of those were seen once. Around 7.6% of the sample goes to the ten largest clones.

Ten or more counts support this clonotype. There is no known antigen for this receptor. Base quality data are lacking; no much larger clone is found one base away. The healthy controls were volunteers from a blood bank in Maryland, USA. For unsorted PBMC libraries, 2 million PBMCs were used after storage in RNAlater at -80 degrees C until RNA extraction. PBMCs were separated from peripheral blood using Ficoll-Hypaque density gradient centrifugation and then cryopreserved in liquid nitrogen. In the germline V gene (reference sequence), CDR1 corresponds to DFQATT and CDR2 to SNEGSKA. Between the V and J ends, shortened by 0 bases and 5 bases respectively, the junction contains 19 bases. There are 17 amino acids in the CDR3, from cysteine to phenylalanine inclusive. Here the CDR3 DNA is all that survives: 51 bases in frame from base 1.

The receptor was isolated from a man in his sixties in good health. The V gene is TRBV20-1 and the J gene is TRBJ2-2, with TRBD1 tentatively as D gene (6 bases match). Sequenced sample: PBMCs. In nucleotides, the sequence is TGCAGTGCTAGAGATGCCACAGGGAACGGGAAAACCGGGGAGCTGTTTTTT. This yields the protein CSARDATGNGKTGELFF.